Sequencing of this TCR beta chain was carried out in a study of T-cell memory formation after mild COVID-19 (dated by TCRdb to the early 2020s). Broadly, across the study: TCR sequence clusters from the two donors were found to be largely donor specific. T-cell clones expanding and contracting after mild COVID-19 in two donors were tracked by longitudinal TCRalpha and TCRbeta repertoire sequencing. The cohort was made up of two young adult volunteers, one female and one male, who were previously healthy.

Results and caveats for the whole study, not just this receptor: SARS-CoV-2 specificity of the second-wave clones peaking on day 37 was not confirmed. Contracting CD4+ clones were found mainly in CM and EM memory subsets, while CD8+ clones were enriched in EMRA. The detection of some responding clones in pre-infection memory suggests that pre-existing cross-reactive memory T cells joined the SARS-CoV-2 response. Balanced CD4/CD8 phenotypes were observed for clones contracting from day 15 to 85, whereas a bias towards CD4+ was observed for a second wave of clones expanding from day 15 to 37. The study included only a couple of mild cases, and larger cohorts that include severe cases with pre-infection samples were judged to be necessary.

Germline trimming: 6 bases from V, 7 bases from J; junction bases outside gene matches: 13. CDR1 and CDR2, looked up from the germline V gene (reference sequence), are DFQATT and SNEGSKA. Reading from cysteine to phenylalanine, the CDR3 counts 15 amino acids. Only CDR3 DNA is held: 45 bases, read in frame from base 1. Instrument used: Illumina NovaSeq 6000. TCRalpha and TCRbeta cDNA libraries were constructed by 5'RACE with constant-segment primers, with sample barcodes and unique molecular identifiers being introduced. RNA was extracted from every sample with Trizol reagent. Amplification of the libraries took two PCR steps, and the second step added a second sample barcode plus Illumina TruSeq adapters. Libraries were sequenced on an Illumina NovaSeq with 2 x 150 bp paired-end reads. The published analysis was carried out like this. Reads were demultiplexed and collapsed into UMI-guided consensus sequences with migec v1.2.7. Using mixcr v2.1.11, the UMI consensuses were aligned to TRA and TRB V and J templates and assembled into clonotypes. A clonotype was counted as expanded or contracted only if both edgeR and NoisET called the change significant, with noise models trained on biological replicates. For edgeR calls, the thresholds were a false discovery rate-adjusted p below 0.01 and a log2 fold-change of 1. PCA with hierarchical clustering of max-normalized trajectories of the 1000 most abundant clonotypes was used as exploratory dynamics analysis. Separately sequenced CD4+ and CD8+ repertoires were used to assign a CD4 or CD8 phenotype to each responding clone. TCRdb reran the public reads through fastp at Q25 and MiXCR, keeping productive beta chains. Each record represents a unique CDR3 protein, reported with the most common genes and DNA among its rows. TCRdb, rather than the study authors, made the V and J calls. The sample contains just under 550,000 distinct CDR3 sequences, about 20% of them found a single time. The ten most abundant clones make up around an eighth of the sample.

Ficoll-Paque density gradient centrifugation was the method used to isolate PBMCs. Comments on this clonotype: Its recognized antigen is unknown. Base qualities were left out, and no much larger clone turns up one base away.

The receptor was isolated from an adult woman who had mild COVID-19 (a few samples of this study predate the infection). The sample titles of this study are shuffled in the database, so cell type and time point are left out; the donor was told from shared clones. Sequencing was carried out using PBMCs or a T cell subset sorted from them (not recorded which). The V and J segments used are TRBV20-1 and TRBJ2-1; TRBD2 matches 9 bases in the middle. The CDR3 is CSAGLASADSNEQFF. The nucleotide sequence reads TGCAGTGCGGGACTAGCAAGTGCCGATAGTAATGAGCAGTTCTTC.